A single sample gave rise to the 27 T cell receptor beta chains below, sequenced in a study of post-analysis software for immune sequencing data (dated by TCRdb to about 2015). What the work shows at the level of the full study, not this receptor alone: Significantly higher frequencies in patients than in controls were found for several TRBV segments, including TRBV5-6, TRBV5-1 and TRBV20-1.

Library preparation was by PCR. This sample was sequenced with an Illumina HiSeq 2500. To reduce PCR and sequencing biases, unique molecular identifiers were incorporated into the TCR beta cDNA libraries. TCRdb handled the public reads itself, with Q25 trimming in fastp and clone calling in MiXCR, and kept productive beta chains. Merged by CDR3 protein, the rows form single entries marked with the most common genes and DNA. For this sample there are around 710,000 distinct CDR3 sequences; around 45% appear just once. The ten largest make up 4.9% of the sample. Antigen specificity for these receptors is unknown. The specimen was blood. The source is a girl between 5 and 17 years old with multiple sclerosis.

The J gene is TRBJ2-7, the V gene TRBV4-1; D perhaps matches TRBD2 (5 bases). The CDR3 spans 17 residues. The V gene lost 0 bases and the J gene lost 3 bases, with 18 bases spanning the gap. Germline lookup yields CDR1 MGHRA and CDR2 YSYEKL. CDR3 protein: CASSQDLTSLGIYEQYF. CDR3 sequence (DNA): TGCGCCAGCAGCCAAGATTTAACCAGCCTCGGGATCTACGAGCAGTACTTC.

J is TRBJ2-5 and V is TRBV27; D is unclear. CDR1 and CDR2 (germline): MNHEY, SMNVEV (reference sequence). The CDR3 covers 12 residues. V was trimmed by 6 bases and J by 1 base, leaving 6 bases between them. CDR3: CASSTLQETQYF. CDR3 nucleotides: TGTGCCAGCAGCACGCTCCAAGAGACCCAGTACTTC.

CDR3 nucleotide sequence: TGCAGTGCTAGAGGTCGGGGACAGTCCAATGAGCAGTTCTTC. Residues: CSARGRGQSNEQFF. This chain uses TRBV20-1 with TRBJ2-1, with TRBD1 matching over 7 bases. The V and J ends lost 1 base and 6 bases, in that order; junction bases with no gene match: 6. The V gene's germline CDR1 is DFQATT and CDR2 SNEGSKA (reference sequence). This CDR3 is 14 amino acids long.

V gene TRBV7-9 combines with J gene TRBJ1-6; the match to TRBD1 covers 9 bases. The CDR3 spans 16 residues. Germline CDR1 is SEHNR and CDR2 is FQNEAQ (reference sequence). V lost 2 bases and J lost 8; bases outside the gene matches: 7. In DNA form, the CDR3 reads TGTGCCAGCAGCTTAAGGACAGGGGTGGAGGATTCACCCCTCCACTTT. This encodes CASSLRTGVEDSPLHF. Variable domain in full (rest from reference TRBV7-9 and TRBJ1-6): DTGVSQNPRHKITKRGQNVTFRCDPISEHNRLYWYRQTLGQGPEFLTYFQNEAQLEKSRLLSDRFSAERPKGSFSTLEIQRTEQGDSAMYLCASSLRTGVEDSPLHFGNGTRLTVT.

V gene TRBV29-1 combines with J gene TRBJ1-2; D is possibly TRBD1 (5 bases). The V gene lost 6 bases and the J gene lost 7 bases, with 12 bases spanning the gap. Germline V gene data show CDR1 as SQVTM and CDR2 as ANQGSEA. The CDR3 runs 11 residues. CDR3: CSVPTGAGYTF. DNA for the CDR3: TGCAGCGTACCGACTGGGGCTGGCTACACCTTC.

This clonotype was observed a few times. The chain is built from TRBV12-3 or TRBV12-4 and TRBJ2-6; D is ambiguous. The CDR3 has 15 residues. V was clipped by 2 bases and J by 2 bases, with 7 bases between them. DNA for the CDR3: TGTGCCAGCAGTTTATGGGGTCCTGGGGCCAACGTCCTGACTTTC. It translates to CASSLWGPGANVLTF.

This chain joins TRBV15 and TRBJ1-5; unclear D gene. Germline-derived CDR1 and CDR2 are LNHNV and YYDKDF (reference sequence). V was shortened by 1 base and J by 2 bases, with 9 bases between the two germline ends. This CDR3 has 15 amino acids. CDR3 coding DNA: TGTGCCACCAGCAGAGTGGGTATCGGCAATCAGCCCCAGCATTTT. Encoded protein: CATSRVGIGNQPQHF.

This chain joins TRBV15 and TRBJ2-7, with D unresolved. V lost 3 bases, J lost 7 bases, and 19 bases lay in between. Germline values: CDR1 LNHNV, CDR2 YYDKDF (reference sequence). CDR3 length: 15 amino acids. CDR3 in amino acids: CATSRDRVPQNEQYF. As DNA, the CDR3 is TGTGCCACCAGCAGGGACCGGGTGCCCCAAAATGAGCAGTACTTC.

The CDR3, as DNA: TGTGCCAGCAGCTCTCAACCGGGACTAGCGACCTACAATGAGCAGTTCTTC. It codes for CASSSQPGLATYNEQFF. This chain links TRBV7-9 with TRBJ2-1; 10 nucleotides line up with TRBD2. The CDR3 consists of 17 residues. Germline CDR1 and CDR2: SEHNR and FQNEAQ (reference sequence). Trimming took 4 bases from V and 2 from J; bases not matched to a gene: 8.

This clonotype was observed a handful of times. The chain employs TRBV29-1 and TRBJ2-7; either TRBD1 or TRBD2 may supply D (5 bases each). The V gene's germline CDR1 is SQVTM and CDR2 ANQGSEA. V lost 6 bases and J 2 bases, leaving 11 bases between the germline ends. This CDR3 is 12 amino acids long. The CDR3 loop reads CSVGDPAYEQYF. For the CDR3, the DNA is TGCAGCGTCGGGGACCCAGCCTACGAGCAGTACTTC.

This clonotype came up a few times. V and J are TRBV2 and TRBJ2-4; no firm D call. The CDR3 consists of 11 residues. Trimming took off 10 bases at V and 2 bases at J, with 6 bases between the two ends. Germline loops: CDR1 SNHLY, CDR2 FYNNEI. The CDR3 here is CATATKNIQYF. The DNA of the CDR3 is TGTGCCACCGCGACCAAAAACATTCAGTACTTC.

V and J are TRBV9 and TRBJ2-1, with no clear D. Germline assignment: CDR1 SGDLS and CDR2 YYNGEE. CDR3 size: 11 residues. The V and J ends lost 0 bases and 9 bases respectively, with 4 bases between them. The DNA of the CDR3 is TGTGCCAGCAGCGTAGGGAGTGAGCAGTTCTTC. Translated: CASSVGSEQFF.

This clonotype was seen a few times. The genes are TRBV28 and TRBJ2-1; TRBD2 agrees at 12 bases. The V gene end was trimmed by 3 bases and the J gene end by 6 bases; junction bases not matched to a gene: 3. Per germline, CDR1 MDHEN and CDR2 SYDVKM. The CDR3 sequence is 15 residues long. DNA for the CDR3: TGTGCCAGCAGTTTCCTAGCGGGAGGGCCCAATGAGCAGTTCTTC. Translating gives CASSFLAGGPNEQFF.

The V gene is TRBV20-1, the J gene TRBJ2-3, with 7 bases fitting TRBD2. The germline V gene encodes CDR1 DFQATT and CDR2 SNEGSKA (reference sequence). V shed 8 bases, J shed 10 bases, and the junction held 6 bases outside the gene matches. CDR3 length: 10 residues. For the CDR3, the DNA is TGCAGTACTGGACTAGACGCGCAGTATTTT. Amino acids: CSTGLDAQYF.

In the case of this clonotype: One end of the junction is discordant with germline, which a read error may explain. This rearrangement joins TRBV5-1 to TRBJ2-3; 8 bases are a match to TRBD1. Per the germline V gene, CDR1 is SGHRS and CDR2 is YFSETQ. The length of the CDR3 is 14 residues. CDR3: CAGSWTGFEDTQYF. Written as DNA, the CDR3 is TGCGCCGGCAGCTGGACAGGGTTTGAAGATACGCAGTATTTT.

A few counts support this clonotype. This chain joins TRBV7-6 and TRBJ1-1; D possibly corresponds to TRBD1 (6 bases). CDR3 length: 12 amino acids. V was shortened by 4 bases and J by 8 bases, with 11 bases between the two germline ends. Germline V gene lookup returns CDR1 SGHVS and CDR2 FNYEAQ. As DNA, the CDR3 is TGTGCCAGCAGCTCGACAGGATCCGAAGCTTTCTTT. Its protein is CASSSTGSEAFF.

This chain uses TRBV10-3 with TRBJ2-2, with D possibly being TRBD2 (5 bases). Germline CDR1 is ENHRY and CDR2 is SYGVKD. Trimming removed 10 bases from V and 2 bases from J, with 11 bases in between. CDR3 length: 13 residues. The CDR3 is CASRRDNTGELFF. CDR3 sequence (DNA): TGTGCCAGCAGACGGGATAACACCGGGGAGCTGTTTTTT.

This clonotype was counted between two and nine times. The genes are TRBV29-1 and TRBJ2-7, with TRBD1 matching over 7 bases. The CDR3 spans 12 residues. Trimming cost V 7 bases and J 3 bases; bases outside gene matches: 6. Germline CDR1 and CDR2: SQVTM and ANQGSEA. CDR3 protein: CSEYRDSYEQYF. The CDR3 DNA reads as TGCAGCGAATACCGGGACAGCTACGAGCAGTACTTC.

The CDR3 region is CASSKTKVGNTEAFF. DNA of the CDR3: TGTGCCAGCAGTAAAACCAAAGTGGGGAACACTGAAGCTTTCTTT. The genes are TRBV6-1 and TRBJ1-1; D unclear. CDR1 and CDR2 from the germline V gene are MNHNS and SASEGT. Trimming cost V 5 bases and J 1 base, with 14 bases left between them. The CDR3 runs 15 residues.

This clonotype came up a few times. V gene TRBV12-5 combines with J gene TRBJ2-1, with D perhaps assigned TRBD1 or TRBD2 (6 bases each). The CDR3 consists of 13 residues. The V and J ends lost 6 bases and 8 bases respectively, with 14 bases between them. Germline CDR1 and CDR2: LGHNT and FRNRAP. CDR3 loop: CASGPHGGHEQFF. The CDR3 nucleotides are TGTGCTAGTGGCCCCCACGGGGGCCATGAGCAGTTCTTC. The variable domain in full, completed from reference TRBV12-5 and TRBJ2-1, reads DARVTQTPRHKVTEMGQEVTMRCQPILGHNTVFWYRQTMMQGLELLAYFRNRAPLDDSGMPKDRFSAEMPDATLATLKIQPSEPRDSAVYFCASGPHGGHEQFFGPGTRLTVL.

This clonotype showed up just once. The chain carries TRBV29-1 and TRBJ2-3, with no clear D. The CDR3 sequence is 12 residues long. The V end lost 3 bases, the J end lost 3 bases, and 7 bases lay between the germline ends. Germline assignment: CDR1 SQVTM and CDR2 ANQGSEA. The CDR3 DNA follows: TGCAGCGTTGACGTAGGGACAGATACGCAGTATTTT. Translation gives CSVDVGTDTQYF.

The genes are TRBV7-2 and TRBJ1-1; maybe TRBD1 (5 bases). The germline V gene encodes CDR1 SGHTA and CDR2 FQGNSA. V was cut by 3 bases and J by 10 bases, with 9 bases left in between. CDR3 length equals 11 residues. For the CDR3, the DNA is TGTGCCAGCAGCTTTGGTAGGGGAGCTTTCTTT. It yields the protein CASSFGRGAFF.

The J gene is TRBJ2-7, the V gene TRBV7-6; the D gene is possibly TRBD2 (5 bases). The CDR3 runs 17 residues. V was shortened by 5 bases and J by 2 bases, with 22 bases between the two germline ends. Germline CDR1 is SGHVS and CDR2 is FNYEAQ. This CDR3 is CASSPIAPVRAAYEQYF. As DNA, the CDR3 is TGTGCCAGCAGCCCTATAGCCCCTGTGCGGGCCGCCTACGAGCAGTACTTC.

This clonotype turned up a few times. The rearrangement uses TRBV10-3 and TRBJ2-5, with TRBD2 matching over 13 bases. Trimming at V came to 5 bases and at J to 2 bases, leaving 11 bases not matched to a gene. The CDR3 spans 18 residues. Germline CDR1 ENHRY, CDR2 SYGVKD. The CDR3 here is CAISSILPTSGGQETQYF. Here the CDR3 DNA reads TGTGCCATCAGTTCGATTCTCCCGACTAGCGGGGGGCAAGAGACCCAGTACTTC.

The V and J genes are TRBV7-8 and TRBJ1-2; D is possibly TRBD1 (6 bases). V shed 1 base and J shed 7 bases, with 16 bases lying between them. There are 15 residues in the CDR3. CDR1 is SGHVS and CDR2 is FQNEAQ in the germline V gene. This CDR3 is CASSLDSGASGGYTF. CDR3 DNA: TGTGCCAGCAGCTTAGATTCAGGGGCTTCGGGTGGCTACACCTTC.

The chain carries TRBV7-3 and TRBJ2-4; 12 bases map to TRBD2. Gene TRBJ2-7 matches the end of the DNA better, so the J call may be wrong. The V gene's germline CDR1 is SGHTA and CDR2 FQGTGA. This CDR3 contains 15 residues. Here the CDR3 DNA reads TGTGCCAGCAGCGCACTAGCGGGAGGTACCTACGAGCAGTACTTC. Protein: CASSALAGGTYEQYF.

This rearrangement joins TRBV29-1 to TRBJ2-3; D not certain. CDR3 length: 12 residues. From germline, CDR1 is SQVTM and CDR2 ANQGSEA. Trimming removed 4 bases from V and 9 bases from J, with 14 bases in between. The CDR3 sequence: CSVVPLLETQYF. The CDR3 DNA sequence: TGCAGCGTTGTCCCTCTTCTGGAAACGCAGTATTTT.